This T cell receptor (beta chain) was captured by sequencing in a study of blood T cell repertoires in COVID-19. This clone has just a few counts. Clones were sequenced by immunoSEQ multiplex PCR, and TCRdb holds only the in-frame ones, with some missing. Altogether fewer than 95,000 clones are present, 74% being singletons, with the ten largest covering 3% to 4.5%. In germline, CDR1 is SGHTA, CDR2 FQGNSA. The CDR3 contains 15 residues. The junction had 5 bases not matched to a gene; V was cut back by 5 bases and J by 2 bases. Sequencing used peripheral blood. The chain employs TRBV7-2 and TRBJ2-5, with 10 bases fitting TRBD1. The receptor's source is a man in his sixties or seventies with COVID-19, enrolled during active disease. CDR3 region: CASSGGQGGQETQYF. The CDR3 nucleotides read TGTGCCAGCAGCGGTGGACAGGGGGGACAAGAGACCCAGTACTTC.